The 24 T cell receptor beta chains in this list originate from one sample, sequenced in a study of control samples from healthy donors and cancer patients. Repertoires were generated with immunoSEQ multiplex PCR, while TCRdb's copy carries only in-frame clones and drops some. The sample lists roughly 12,000 clones, approximately 93% occurring once. Sequencing was done on a sample of PBMCs. The receptors shown here come from a man aged 65 to 79 with head and neck cancer.

The rearrangement uses TRBV11-2 and TRBJ2-3, with D unresolved. Germline-derived CDR1 and CDR2 are SGHAT and FQNNGV. The CDR3 loop spans 13 amino acids. V was pared by 2 bases and J by 3 bases, with 6 bases between. CDR3: CASSLPGTDTQYF. DNA of the CDR3: TGTGCCAGCAGCTTACCTGGAACAGATACGCAGTATTTT. The variable domain in full, completed from reference TRBV11-2 and TRBJ2-3, reads EAGVAQSPRYKIIEKRQSVAFWCNPISGHATLYWYQQILGQGPKLLIQFQNNGVVDDSQLPKDRFSAERLKGVDSTLKIQPAKLEDSAVYLCASSLPGTDTQYFGPGTRLTVL.

The chain uses TRBV5-1 and TRBJ2-3; D possibly corresponds to TRBD2 (6 bases). This CDR3 comprises 17 residues. CDR1 SGHRS and CDR2 YFSETQ come from the germline V gene. Trimming took 0 bases from V and 4 from J, leaving 18 bases between them. CDR3 region: CASSLEGRLTGADTQYF. CDR3 nucleotides: TGCGCCAGCAGCTTGGAGGGCCGCCTAACGGGGGCAGATACGCAGTATTTT. Using reference TRBV5-1 and TRBJ2-3 for the parts outside the CDR3, the full variable domain is KAGVTQTPRYLIKTRGQQVTLSCSPISGHRSVSWYQQTPGQGLQFLFEYFSETQRNKGNFPGRFSGRQFSNSRSEMNVSTLELGDSALYLCASSLEGRLTGADTQYFGPGTRLTVL.

The V gene is TRBV18, the J gene TRBJ2-3; the D gene is possibly TRBD2 (6 bases). The CDR3 sequence is 15 residues long. V shed 3 bases and J shed 1 base, with 11 bases lying between them. Looked up from germline, CDR1 is KGHSH and CDR2 is LQKENI. This CDR3 reads CASSPVAAGTDTQYF. In nucleotides, the CDR3 is TGTGCCAGCTCACCTGTAGCGGCTGGCACAGATACGCAGTATTTT.

The chain recombines TRBV28 with TRBJ2-7; 9 bases line up with TRBD2. Germline CDR1 reads MDHEN; CDR2 reads SYDVKM. Unmatched junction bases numbered 1, after V lost 2 bases and J lost 8 bases. The CDR3 runs 12 residues. DNA for the CDR3: TGTGCCAGCAGTTTACTAGCGGGACAGCAGTACTTC. Translated: CASSLLAGQQYF. Supplemented by reference TRBV28 and TRBJ2-7, the full variable domain reads DVKVTQSSRYLVKRTGEKVFLECVQDMDHENMFWYRQDPGLGLRLIYFSYDVKMKEKGDIPEGYSVSREKKERFSLILESASTNQTSMYLCASSLLAGQQYFGPGTRLTVT.

J is TRBJ2-5 and V is TRBV24-1; 10 positions agree with TRBD1. Germline CDR1 and CDR2: KGHDR and SFDVKD. The CDR3 has 14 amino acids. The junction had 2 bases not matched to a gene; V was cut back by 3 bases and J by 5 bases. CDR3 region: CATSDRTGGETQYF. The CDR3 DNA reads as TGTGCCACCAGTGATCGGACAGGGGGGGAGACCCAGTACTTC.

This clone has just a few counts. The rearrangement uses TRBV2 and TRBJ1-2; TRBD1 agrees at 8 bases. The ends lost 8 bases at V and 3 bases at J; junction bases unmatched: 5. The CDR3 contains 13 residues. The germline CDR1 and CDR2 sequences are SNHLY and FYNNEI. The CDR3 bases are TGTGCCAGCTCTTCACAGGGGGACTATGGCTACACCTTC. This translates into CASSSQGDYGYTF.

The V and J genes are TRBV18 and TRBJ2-1, with TRBD2 as a possible D gene (5 bases). This CDR3 is 14 amino acids long. The germline V and J ends were trimmed by 3 bases and 8 bases, with 14 bases remaining between them. Germline V CDR1 and CDR2: KGHSH, LQKENI. In nucleotides, the CDR3 is TGTGCCAGCTCACCGGACTCACCCCTGGATGAGCAGTTCTTC. Translation gives CASSPDSPLDEQFF.

J is TRBJ2-7 and V is TRBV19; the D gene is possibly TRBD1 (5 bases). The CDR3 length is 15 residues. Trimming took 1 base from V and 0 from J, leaving 10 bases between them. Germline lookup yields CDR1 LNHDA and CDR2 SQIVND (reference sequence). The CDR3 nucleotides read TGTGCCAGTAGTATAGTGGGGCTTGCCTCCTACGAGCAGTACTTC. Encoded protein: CASSIVGLASYEQYF.

This chain joins TRBV5-4 and TRBJ2-3; 7 bases agree with TRBD1. The CDR3 is 15 residues long. Germline loops: CDR1 SGHNT, CDR2 YYREEE (reference sequence). V shed 0 bases and J 3 bases; nucleotides not matched to a gene: 4. In nucleotides, the CDR3 is TGTGCCAGCAGCTTGGCAGGGGGTCGTACAGATACGCAGTATTTT. Translated: CASSLAGGRTDTQYF.

The chain recombines TRBV14 with TRBJ2-3; D is ambiguous. The CDR3 is 14 residues long. The V gene's germline CDR1 is SGHDN and CDR2 FVKESK. V was pared by 2 bases and J by 6 bases, with 12 bases between. The CDR3 reads CASSQPDWADTQYF. The CDR3 region has the DNA TGTGCCAGCAGCCAACCTGACTGGGCGGATACGCAGTATTTT.

The chain couples TRBV6-6 to TRBJ1-1; D possibly corresponds to TRBD1 (5 bases). The length of the CDR3 is 13 residues. In germline, CDR1 is MNHNY, CDR2 SVGAGI (reference sequence). Trimming stripped 4 bases from V and 9 bases from J, with 15 bases between. The CDR3 DNA reads as TGTGCCAGCAGTTCCACAGGAGGAGGCCAAGCTTTCTTT. Translating it yields CASSSTGGGQAFF.

Concerning this clone itself: This same CDR3 is encoded by further DNA sequences in the sample. The chain couples TRBV19 to TRBJ1-3; 7 bases match TRBD1. After removal of 5 bases from V and 2 bases from J, the junction contained 3 bases not matched to a gene. This CDR3 is 14 amino acids long. In germline, CDR1 is LNHDA, CDR2 SQIVND (reference sequence). As DNA, the CDR3 is TGTGCCAGTAGTGTCGACAGGGCTGGAAACACCATATATTTT. Its protein is CASSVDRAGNTIYF. Complete variable domain (other parts from reference TRBV19 and TRBJ1-3): DGGITQSPKYLFRKEGQNVTLSCEQNLNHDAMYWYRQDPGQGLRLIYYSQIVNDFQKGDIAEGYSVSREKKESFPLTVTSAQKNPTAFYLCASSVDRAGNTIYFGEGSWLTVV.

The V gene is TRBV13, the J gene TRBJ1-2, with no clear D. From germline, CDR1 is PRHDT and CDR2 FYEKMQ (reference sequence). CDR3 size: 15 residues. Trimming cost V 2 bases and J 2 bases, with 12 bases left between them. Written as DNA, the CDR3 is TGTGCCAGCAGCTTAATAGGCAGAGAGAACTATGGCTACACCTTC. This sequence encodes CASSLIGRENYGYTF.

The chain recombines TRBV6-6 with TRBJ2-3; TRBD2 matches 9 bases. The CDR3 loop spans 14 amino acids. Germline loops: CDR1 MNHNY, CDR2 SVGAGI (reference sequence). J was trimmed by 3 bases and V by 6 bases; bases with no gene match: 4. DNA of the CDR3: TGTGCCAGCAGGAGCGGGAGGTCTACAGATACGCAGTATTTT. Amino acid sequence: CASRSGRSTDTQYF.

V gene TRBV28 combines with J gene TRBJ2-1; 10 bases are shared with TRBD2. CDR3 length equals 16 residues. The trim removed 1 base at V and 0 bases at J, leaving 0 bases unmatched. The germline CDR1 and CDR2 sequences are MDHEN and SYDVKM. CDR3 coding DNA: TGTGCCAGCAGTTTATCTAGCGGGAGCTCCTACAATGAGCAGTTCTTC. This translates into CASSLSSGSSYNEQFF.

This chain joins TRBV21-1 and TRBJ1-1. TRBV21-1 is flagged as a pseudogene. The CDR3 consists of 14 residues. The CDR3 spells CASSTTGGRTEAFF. The CDR3 DNA follows: TGTGCCAGCAGCACGACGGGGGGCCGGACTGAAGCTTTCTTT.

The count of this clone is one. The chain uses TRBV11-3 and TRBJ2-2; no definite D call. CDR3 length: 13 residues. The ends were cut back, 2 bases at V and 1 base at J, with 2 bases in the middle. Germline loops: CDR1 SGHNT, CDR2 YENEEA. The DNA of the CDR3 is TGTGCCAGCAGCTTACAGAACACCGGGGAGCTGTTTTTT. This sequence encodes CASSLQNTGELFF.

The genes are TRBV6-5 and TRBJ2-7; 8 bases are a match to TRBD1. The germline CDR1 and CDR2 sequences are MNHEY and SVGAGI. V shed 0 bases, J shed 2 bases, and the junction held 0 bases outside the gene matches. The CDR3 spans 14 residues. CDR3 sequence (DNA): TGTGCCAGCAGTTACTCGACAGGGGCCTACGAGCAGTACTTC. Amino acid sequence: CASSYSTGAYEQYF.

V is TRBV28 and J is TRBJ2-1, with unresolved D. This CDR3 comprises 12 residues. Trimming took 5 bases from V and 3 from J, leaving 5 bases between them. The germline gives CDR1 MDHEN, CDR2 SYDVKM. The CDR3 DNA sequence: TGTGCCAGCAGTACTAACTACAATGAGCAGTTCTTC. The encoded protein is CASSTNYNEQFF.

The chain combines TRBV28 with TRBJ2-7; 13 bases line up with TRBD2. The germline CDR1 and CDR2 sequences are MDHEN and SYDVKM. The V segment lost 1 base and the J segment 7 bases; nucleotides outside the gene matches: 7. The CDR3 extends over 16 amino acids. As DNA, the CDR3 is TGTGCCAGCAGTTTATTCCTTGGACTAGCGGGAGCTGAGCAGTACTTC. Translating it yields CASSLFLGLAGAEQYF.

J is TRBJ1-4 and V is TRBV11-2; TRBD1 agrees at 10 bases. Germline V CDR1 and CDR2: SGHAT, FQNNGV. The V segment lost 4 bases and the J segment 11 bases; nucleotides outside the gene matches: 1. The CDR3 length is 12 residues. CDR3 nucleotides: TGTGCCAGCAGCTGGGGACAGGGGAAACTGTTTTTT. Protein sequence: CASSWGQGKLFF. Full variable domain (rest looked up from reference TRBV11-2 and TRBJ1-4): EAGVAQSPRYKIIEKRQSVAFWCNPISGHATLYWYQQILGQGPKLLIQFQNNGVVDDSQLPKDRFSAERLKGVDSTLKIQPAKLEDSAVYLCASSWGQGKLFFGSGTQLSVL.

This clone occurred once. V and J are TRBV9 and TRBJ2-3, with 11 bases that match TRBD2. The germline CDR1 and CDR2 sequences are SGDLS and YYNGEE. The CDR3 is 17 amino acids. The junction had 5 bases not matched to a gene; V was cut back by 2 bases and J by 0 bases. CDR3 in DNA: TGTGCCAGCAGCGTGGCTAGCGGGGGGTACAGCACAGATACGCAGTATTTT. It yields the protein CASSVASGGYSTDTQYF.

The CDR3 coding sequence is TGCGCCAGCAGCCAGGGAAGCCTAGGTCGGGGCGACTATGGCTACACCTTC. It encodes CASSQGSLGRGDYGYTF. This sequence joins TRBV4-1 and TRBJ1-2; D might be TRBD1 (5 bases). V was shortened by 3 bases and J by 3 bases, with 20 bases between the two germline ends. The CDR3 consists of 17 residues. The germline gives CDR1 MGHRA, CDR2 YSYEKL.

The chain joins TRBV10-1 to TRBJ2-1; D is tentatively TRBD1 or TRBD2 (6 bases each). The CDR3 runs 14 residues. V dropped 4 bases and J dropped 3 bases, with 10 bases sitting between them. Germline-derived CDR1 and CDR2 are WNHNN and SYGVQD (reference sequence). Written as DNA, the CDR3 is TGCGCCAGCAGTGGGGGGGCCCTCTACAATGAGCAGTTCTTC. Its protein is CASSGGALYNEQFF.